Each of the 9 T cell receptor beta chains below was sequenced from the same sample in a study of technical replicates of blood from several donors. Sequenced by immunoSEQ multiplex PCR; TCRdb stores in-frame clones only, minus some. The repertoire holds roughly 64,000 clones, with 80% to 90% as singletons. Source material: PBMCs. All receptors derive from a human donor in good health. Some clones in this sample may be carry-over from other donors' samples.

The chain carries TRBV18 and TRBJ1-6; TRBD1 might be the D (6 bases). Germline CDR1 is KGHSH and CDR2 is LQKENI. Trimming removed 2 bases at V and 7 bases at J, with 12 bases between. The CDR3 loop spans 15 amino acids. As DNA, the CDR3 is TGTGCCAGCTCACCAACCCCAGGGGAGAATTCACCCCTCCACTTT. Its translation: CASSPTPGENSPLHF. The whole variable domain, filled in from reference TRBV18 and TRBJ1-6, reads NAGVMQNPRHLVRRRGQEARLRCSPMKGHSHVYWYRQLPEEGLKFMVYLQKENIIDESGMPKERFSAEFPKEGPSILRIQQVVRGDSAAYFCASSPTPGENSPLHFGNGTRLTVT.

V gene TRBV7-2 combines with J gene TRBJ2-1; 8 bases fit TRBD1. Unmatched junction bases numbered 12, after V lost 6 bases and J lost 8 bases. The CDR3 contains 15 residues. Germline V gene lookup returns CDR1 SGHTA and CDR2 FQGNSA. Here the CDR3 reads CASSLLGQVSDEQFF. The DNA of the CDR3 is TGTGCCAGCAGTCTATTGGGACAGGTCAGCGATGAGCAGTTCTTC.

The chain couples TRBV7-3 to TRBJ2-1; 15 bases agree with TRBD2. Germline V gene sequence: CDR1 SGHTA, CDR2 FQGTGA. The V segment lost 5 bases and the J segment 4 bases; nucleotides outside the gene matches: 6. The CDR3 length is 17 residues. The CDR3 sequence is CASSGEGLAGGYNEQFF. CDR3 coding DNA: TGTGCCAGCAGCGGAGAGGGACTAGCGGGGGGTTACAATGAGCAGTTCTTC.

The rearrangement uses TRBV19 and TRBJ1-3, with 10 positions matching TRBD1. This CDR3 is 15 amino acids long. Germline-derived CDR1 and CDR2 are LNHDA and SQIVND (reference sequence). Trimming at V came to 9 bases and at J to 1 base, leaving 6 bases not matched to a gene. The CDR3 coding sequence is TGTGCCAGCGGGGACAGGGGAGGATCTGGAAACACCATATATTTT. Translation gives CASGDRGGSGNTIYF.

The chain links TRBV4-2 to TRBJ1-2; weak D call: TRBD1 (6 bases). V shed 2 bases and J shed 8 bases, with 12 bases lying between them. The CDR3 runs to 13 residues. CDR1 LGHNA and CDR2 YNFKEQ come from the germline V gene. The CDR3 protein is CASSQQAGEGYTF. As DNA, the CDR3 is TGTGCCAGCAGCCAACAAGCAGGGGAGGGCTACACCTTC.

The V gene is TRBV11-2, the J gene TRBJ2-7; D is unclear. V was trimmed by 5 bases and J by 4 bases, leaving 3 bases between them. The CDR3 is 10 residues long. Germline values: CDR1 SGHAT, CDR2 FQNNGV. The CDR3 DNA reads TGTGCCAGCAGCCAATACGAGCAGTACTTC. It is translated as CASSQYEQYF.

CDR3 in amino acids: CASSLAPGGLSRTGELFF. CDR3 nucleotides: TGTGCCAGCAGCTTGGCCCCTGGCGGACTATCAAGAACCGGGGAGCTGTTTTTT. The J gene is TRBJ2-2, the V gene TRBV5-6, with D perhaps TRBD2 (6 bases). Trimming took 0 bases from V and 5 from J, leaving 20 bases between them. This CDR3 is 18 amino acids long. Germline CDR1 is SGHDT and CDR2 is YYEEEE.

CDR3 region: CASSFGGEQPQHF. In nucleotides, the CDR3 is TGTGCCAGCAGCTTCGGGGGGGAGCAGCCCCAGCATTTT. This chain joins TRBV7-9 and TRBJ1-5; possibly TRBD1 for D (5 bases). The germline CDR1 and CDR2 sequences are SEHNR and FQNEAQ (reference sequence). The CDR3 spans 13 residues. Trimming stripped 3 bases from V and 7 bases from J, with 10 bases between.

In this sample, this clone turned up a few times. The rearrangement uses TRBV11-2 and TRBJ1-5; D is unclear. This CDR3 spans 14 amino acids. Between the trimmed V and J ends, which lost 5 bases and 0 bases, there was a span of 8 bases. Germline CDR1 and CDR2: SGHAT and FQNNGV. CDR3 region: CASSPLGSNQPQHF. The CDR3 DNA reads TGTGCCAGCAGCCCACTTGGTAGCAATCAGCCCCAGCATTTT.